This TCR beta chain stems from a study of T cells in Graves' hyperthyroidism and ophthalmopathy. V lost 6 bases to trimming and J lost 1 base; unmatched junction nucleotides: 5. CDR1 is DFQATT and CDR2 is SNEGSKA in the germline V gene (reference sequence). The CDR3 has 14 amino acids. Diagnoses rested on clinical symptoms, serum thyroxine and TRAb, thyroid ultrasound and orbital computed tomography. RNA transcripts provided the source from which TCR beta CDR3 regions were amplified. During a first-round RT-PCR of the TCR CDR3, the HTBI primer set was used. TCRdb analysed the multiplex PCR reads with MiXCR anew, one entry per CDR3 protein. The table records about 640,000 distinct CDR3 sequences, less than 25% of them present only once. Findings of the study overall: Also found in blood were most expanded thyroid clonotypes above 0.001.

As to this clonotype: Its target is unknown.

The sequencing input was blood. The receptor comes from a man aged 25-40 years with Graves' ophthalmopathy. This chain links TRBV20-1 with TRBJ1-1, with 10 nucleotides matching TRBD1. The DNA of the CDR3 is TGCAGTGCAATTAGGACAGGGGGGAACACTGAAGCTTTCTTT. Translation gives CSAIRTGGNTEAFF.